Given below is one TCR beta chain in context. Its recognized antigen is unknown. No base-level quality is on record; no much larger clone is a single base apart. This specimen comes from a study of blood T cell repertoires in COVID-19 (dated by TCRdb to 2019 to 2021). Some background on the complete study: The collaborator samples originated in the United States, Italy and Spain and spanned the acute and convalescent phases of COVID-19. Where available, HLA class I and class II types were obtained from metadata supplied by the sample provider rather than from assay-based typing. The material from the prospective study consisted of cDNA or gDNA derived from T cells, B-cell-depleted T cells, or PBMCs. Sample metadata almost always included a de-identified subject ID, COVID-19 status, age in years and sex. Subjects who had been exposed to COVID-19, were actively infected with it, or had recovered from it provided the deeply sampled blood TCRbeta repertoires that made up the dataset. Samples were obtained from the ongoing ImmuneRACE study (first 160 participants) and from 950 to 1,500 subjects provided by 6 global collaborators. The repertoires were made available in a free public database intended to serve as a resource for research on the immune response to SARS-CoV-2.

Results the study describes overall, beyond this receptor: Clinical and demographic metadata were provided uncurated, with the amount varying by source and participant.

The germline V gene supplies CDR1 MNHNS and CDR2 SASEGT. Trimmed from V: 0 bases; trimmed from J: 7 bases; junction bases lacking a gene match: 9. The CDR3 goes from the cysteine to the phenylalanine over 15 residues. Only the CDR3 part of the read is kept: 45 bases, read in frame from the first base. The immunoSEQ Assay, a bias-controlled multiplex PCR, was used to amplify TCRbeta CDR3 regions from genomic DNA. The paper's data handling went like this. Within the assay, amplification of reference gene primers was used to estimate how many nucleated cells each sample contained. To quantify the absolute abundance of each unique TCRbeta CDR3 rearrangement, sequence reads were collapsed and filtered. For each sample, productive Simpson clonality was calculated as the square root of Simpson's diversity index over productive rearrangements. Entries here come from immuneACCESS through TCRdb and include only in-frame sequences with V and J called. Some clones fail to appear in such tables; in the studies checked, an unresolved V gene covers under half of the shortfall, and the cause of the remainder is unknown. V and J calls and clone size are given by that table; D and trimming were obtained from the DNA. In all, the sample holds fewer than 300,000 clones, and about 88% of those were seen once. The ten biggest clones cover more than 1.2% of the sample.

At one collaborating source in Seattle, patients were enrolled during active infection and were followed longitudinally through the course of disease. Each collaborating institution followed its own protocols to collect whole blood in K2EDTA tubes. For TCRbeta analysis, collaborators shipped samples as frozen whole blood, isolated PBMCs, or DNA extracted from either of those sample types. Input material: peripheral blood. The sequence links TRBV6-1 to TRBJ2-7, with 7 bases in between that match TRBD1. The receptor was isolated from a human donor with COVID-19, enrolled during active disease. The donor label of this sample is uncertain. CDR3 region: CASSEAHRGMGEQYF. The sequenced DNA: TGTGCCAGCAGTGAAGCACACAGGGGAATGGGAGAGCAGTACTTC.